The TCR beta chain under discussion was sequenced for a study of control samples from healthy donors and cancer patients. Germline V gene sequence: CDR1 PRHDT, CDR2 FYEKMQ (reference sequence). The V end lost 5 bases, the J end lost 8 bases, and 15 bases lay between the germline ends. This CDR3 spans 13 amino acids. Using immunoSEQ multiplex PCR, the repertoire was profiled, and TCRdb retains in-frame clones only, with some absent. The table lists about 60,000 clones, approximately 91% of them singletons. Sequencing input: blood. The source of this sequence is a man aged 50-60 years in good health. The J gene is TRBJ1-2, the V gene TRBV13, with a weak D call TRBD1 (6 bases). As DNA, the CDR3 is TGTGCCAGCAGCCTACAGGGTAGGGAGGGCTACACCTTC. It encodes CASSLQGREGYTF.